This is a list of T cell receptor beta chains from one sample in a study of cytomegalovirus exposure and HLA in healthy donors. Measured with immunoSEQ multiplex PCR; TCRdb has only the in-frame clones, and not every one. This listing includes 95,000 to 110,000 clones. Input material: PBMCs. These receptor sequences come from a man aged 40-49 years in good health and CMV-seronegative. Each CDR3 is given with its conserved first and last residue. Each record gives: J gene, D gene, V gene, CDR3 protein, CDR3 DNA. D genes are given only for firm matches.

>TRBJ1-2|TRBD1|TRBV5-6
CASSATGGYGYTF
TGTGCCAGCAGCGCCACAGGGGGCTATGGCTACACCTTC
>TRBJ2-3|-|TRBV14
CASSQDWSGNTQYF
TGTGCCAGCAGCCAAGATTGGAGCGGAAATACGCAGTATTTT
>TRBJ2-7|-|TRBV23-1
CASSQSGHRECYEQYF
TGCGCCAGCAGTCAATCTGGGCACAGGGAGTGCTACGAGCAGTACTTC
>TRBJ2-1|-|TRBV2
CASRGAVAYNEQFF
TGTGCCAGCAGGGGAGCGGTTGCCTACAATGAGCAGTTCTTC
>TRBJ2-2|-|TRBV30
CAWSVSGTGELFF
TGTGCCTGGAGTGTATCCGGCACCGGGGAGCTGTTTTTT
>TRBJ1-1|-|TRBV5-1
CASRPGLNTEAFF
TGCGCCAGCAGGCCGGGTTTGAACACTGAAGCTTTCTTT
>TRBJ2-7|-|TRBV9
CASSVDWRPSYEQYF
TGTGCCAGCAGCGTAGACTGGCGGCCTTCCTACGAGCAGTACTTC
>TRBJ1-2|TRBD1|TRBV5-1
CASSSTGEGYGYTF
TGCGCCAGCAGCTCGACAGGGGAAGGCTATGGCTACACCTTC
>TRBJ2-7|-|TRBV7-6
CASSQPGGEQYF
TGTGCCAGCAGCCAGCCCGGGGGCGAGCAGTACTTC
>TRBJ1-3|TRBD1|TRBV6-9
CARGPGQGYGNTIYF
TGTGCCAGGGGGCCGGGACAGGGGTACGGAAACACCATATATTTT
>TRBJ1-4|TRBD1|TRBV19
CASSIGTGHEKLFF
TGTGCCAGTAGTATCGGGACAGGGCACGAAAAACTGTTTTTT
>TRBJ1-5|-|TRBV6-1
CASSDYSANQPQHF
TGTGCCAGCAGTGACTACAGTGCCAATCAGCCCCAGCATTTT
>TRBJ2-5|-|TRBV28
CASSFDAGRETQYF
TGTGCCAGCAGTTTTGATGCAGGGCGAGAGACCCAGTACTTC
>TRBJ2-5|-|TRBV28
CASSATARETQYF
TGTGCCAGCAGTGCGACAGCTCGGGAGACCCAGTACTTC
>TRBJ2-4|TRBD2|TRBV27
CASSSDWGLAKNIQYF
TGTGCCAGCAGTTCAGATTGGGGACTAGCGAAAAACATTCAGTACTTC
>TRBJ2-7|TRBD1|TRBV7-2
CASSLVSGGTYEQYF
TGTGCCAGCAGCTTAGTTTCAGGGGGCACCTACGAGCAGTACTTC
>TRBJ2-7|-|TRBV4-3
CASSLSRAGSYEQYF
TGCGCCAGCAGCCTATCCCGGGCGGGCTCCTACGAGCAGTACTTC
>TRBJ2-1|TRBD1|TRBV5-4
CASSYNRGGEQFF
TGTGCCAGCAGTTACAACAGGGGTGGTGAGCAGTTCTTC
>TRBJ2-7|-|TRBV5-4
CASSRGTVSSYEQYF
TGTGCCAGCAGCCGCGGGACAGTGTCCTCCTACGAGCAGTACTTC
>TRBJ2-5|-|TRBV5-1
CASSLVGRLPVETQYF
TGCGCCAGCAGCTTGGTGGGCAGGCTACCTGTGGAGACCCAGTACTTC
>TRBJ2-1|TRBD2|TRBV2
CASSGGLAGENEQFF
TGTGCCAGCAGTGGGGGACTAGCGGGGGAAAATGAGCAGTTCTTC
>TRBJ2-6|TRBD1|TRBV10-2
CASTIPGQASFASGANVLTF
TGCGCCAGCACGATACCGGGACAGGCCTCCTTTGCCTCTGGGGCCAACGTCCTGACTTTC